This T cell receptor beta chain was recorded in a study of blood T cell repertoires in COVID-19. Produced via immunoSEQ multiplex PCR; TCRdb's table is partial and in-frame only. The data contain 210,000 or so clones, approximately 90% of them singletons. Germline V gene data show CDR1 as SNHLY and CDR2 as FYNNEI. There are 14 residues in the CDR3. V lost 6 bases to trimming and J lost 1 base; unmatched junction nucleotides: 3. Material: peripheral blood. The TCR was taken from a man aged 30-40 years with COVID-19, enrolled during active disease. The genes are TRBV2 and TRBJ1-1, with 9 positions matching TRBD1. In DNA, the CDR3 is TGTGCCAGCAGGGGGGGACAGGGGAACACTGAAGCTTTCTTT. Protein: CASRGGQGNTEAFF.